This T cell receptor beta chain was sequenced in a study of T cells in tumors after PD-1 blockade. General observations from the study: Around 37% of tumor TCR clonotypes were also found in blood.

The CDR3 covers 13 residues. Per the germline V gene, CDR1 is SGHTA and CDR2 is FQGTGA. V gave up 5 bases and J gave up 6 bases, with 10 bases separating them. With respect to this clone: What it binds is unknown.

Here immunoSEQ multiplex PCR was the method, and the copy in TCRdb shows in-frame clones only, minus some. The sample records around 60,000 clones, about four fifths being singletons. The specimen comprised PBMCs, sampled before anti-PD-1 treatment. The receptor's source is a human donor with basal cell carcinoma. V usage is TRBV7-3 and J usage is TRBJ2-2; tentatively, D is TRBD2 (6 bases). The CDR3 DNA reads TGTGCCAGCAGCCCCGGACTATCCGGGGAGCTGTTTTTT. Translated, it gives CASSPGLSGELFF.